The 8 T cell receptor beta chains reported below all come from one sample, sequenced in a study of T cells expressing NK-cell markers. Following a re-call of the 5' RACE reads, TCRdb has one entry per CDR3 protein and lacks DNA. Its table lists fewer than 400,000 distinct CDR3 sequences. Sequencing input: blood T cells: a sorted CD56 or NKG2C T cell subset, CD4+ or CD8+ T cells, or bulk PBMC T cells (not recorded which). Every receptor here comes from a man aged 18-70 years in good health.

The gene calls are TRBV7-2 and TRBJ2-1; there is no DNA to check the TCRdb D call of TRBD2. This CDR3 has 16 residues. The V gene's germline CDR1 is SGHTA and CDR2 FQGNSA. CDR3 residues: CASSLVGTSGYNEQFF.

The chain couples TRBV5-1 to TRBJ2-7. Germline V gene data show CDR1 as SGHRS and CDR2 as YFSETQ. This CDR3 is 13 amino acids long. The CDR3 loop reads CARLQGGPYEQYF.

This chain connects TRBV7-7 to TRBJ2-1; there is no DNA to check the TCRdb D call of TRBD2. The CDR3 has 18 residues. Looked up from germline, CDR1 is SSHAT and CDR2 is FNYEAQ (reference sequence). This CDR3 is CASSPGTSGGASYNEQFF. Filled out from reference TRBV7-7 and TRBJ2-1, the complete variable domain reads GAGVSQSPRYKVTKRGQDVTLRCDPISSHATLYWYQQALGQGPEFLTYFNYEAQPDKSGLPSDRFSAERPEGSISTLTIQRTEQRDSAMYRCASSPGTSGGASYNEQFFGPGTRLTVL.

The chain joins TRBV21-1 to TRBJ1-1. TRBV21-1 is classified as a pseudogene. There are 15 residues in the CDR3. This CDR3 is CASSLLGRRDTEAFF.

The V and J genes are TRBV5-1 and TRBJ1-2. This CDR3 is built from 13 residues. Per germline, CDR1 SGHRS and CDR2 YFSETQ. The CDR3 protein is CASSLEGTSSYTF.

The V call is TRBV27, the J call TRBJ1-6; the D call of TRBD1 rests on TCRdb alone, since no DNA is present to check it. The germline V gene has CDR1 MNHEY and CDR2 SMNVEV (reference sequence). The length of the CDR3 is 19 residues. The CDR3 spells CASSLLRDTRFSYNSPLHF.

CDR3 amino acids: CSASYRRGANNQPQHF. This chain joins TRBV20-1 and TRBJ1-5; as DNA is missing, the TRBD1 call by TCRdb cannot be tested. Germline CDR1 reads DFQATT; CDR2 reads SNEGSKA (reference sequence). The CDR3 length is 16 residues.

The CDR3 reads CASSYTLQGYYGYTF. V is TRBV27 and J is TRBJ1-2; TCRdb lists TRBD1, though no DNA is available to test this call. The CDR3 consists of 15 residues. Germline CDR1 reads MNHEY; CDR2 reads SMNVEV (reference sequence).